The rows below give T cell receptor beta chains drawn from one sample of a study of human T cells and chemical hapten exposure. Via MiXCR, TCRdb re-called the RACE reads, giving one row per CDR3 protein. The sample holds 120,000 or so distinct CDR3 sequences; around an eighth are singletons and the top ten take around 2.8%. Sequenced material: whole blood, taken in connection with sensitization to the hapten diphenylcyclopropenone (DPC). These receptors were taken from a young woman with alopecia areata. Some clones in this sample may be carry-over from other donors' samples. The CDR3 runs from the conserved cysteine through the conserved F or W. The D gene is left open where the match is weak. Clone size is not always given. Where it is, it says once, few, many or a class for expanded clones.

j_call	clone_size	d_call	v_call	cdr3_aa	cdr3_nt
TRBJ1-2	many	-	TRBV6-1	CASSEHGQPPYGYTF	TGTGCCAGCAGTGAACACGGACAGCCCCCATATGGCTACACCTTC
TRBJ2-5	-	-	TRBV6-1	CASSDRAGRQETQYF	TGTGCCAGCAGTGATAGGGCGGGGAGACAAGAGACCCAGTACTTC
TRBJ1-5	-	-	TRBV4-1	CASSQDVEQPQHF	TGCGCCAGCAGCCAAGATGTAGAGCAGCCCCAGCATTTT
TRBJ1-5	-	-	TRBV19	CASSSDPTRNQPQHF	TGTGCCAGTAGTTCGGACCCAACGAGGAATCAGCCCCAGCATTTT
TRBJ1-2	few	-	TRBV4-3	CASSQALGDGANYGYTF	TGCGCCAGCAGCCAAGCCCTAGGGGACGGGGCTAACTATGGCTACACCTTC
TRBJ2-7	few	TRBD2	TRBV20-1	CSARPFRGGNYEQYF	TGCAGTGCTAGGCCCTTTCGGGGGGGAAACTACGAGCAGTACTTC
TRBJ2-1	few	TRBD1	TRBV7-6	CASSLGQGALNEQFF	TGTGCCAGCAGCTTAGGGCAGGGGGCACTAAATGAGCAGTTCTTC
TRBJ2-5	-	-	TRBV2	CASSEAPGETQYF	TGTGCCAGCAGTGAAGCCCCGGGGGAGACCCAGTACTTC
TRBJ1-4	few	-	TRBV11-2	CASSSNEAGVANEKLFF	TGTGCCAGCAGTTCTAATGAGGCAGGGGTCGCGAATGAAAAACTGTTTTTT
TRBJ2-3	many	TRBD2	TRBV5-1	CASTRLAGPTDTQYF	TGCGCCAGCACCCGACTAGCGGGGCCCACAGATACGCAGTATTTT